This T cell receptor beta chain was retrieved from a study of cytomegalovirus exposure and HLA in healthy donors. Study-wide results and limits: A later analysis linked more than 15,000 TCR beta sequences to HLA alleles at 0.05 false discovery rate. Several top significant clusters appeared, in a later analysis, to be linked to common viral pathogens. Evidence from a later analysis indicated that most CMV-associated TCR beta chains looked HLA-restricted.

PCR employed 60 Vbeta and 13 Jbeta primers. Measured with immunoSEQ multiplex PCR; TCRdb has only the in-frame clones, and not every one. The sample holds 110,000 to 150,000 clones; 75% to 80% are singletons and the top ten take 1.5% to 2%. A word on this clone: No antigen is known for it.

Participants comprised healthy donors of bone marrow. The germline V gene has CDR1 SGHRS and CDR2 YFSETQ. Between the trimmed V and J ends, which lost 0 bases and 1 base, there was a span of 7 bases. The CDR3 spans 14 residues. The sequencing input was PBMCs. The chain couples TRBV5-1 to TRBJ1-1; D is ambiguous. This sequence was found in a woman aged 25 to 39 in good health and CMV-seronegative. In DNA form, the CDR3 reads TGCGCCAGCAGCTTGGCTCAGGCGAACACTGAAGCTTTCTTT. Its protein product is CASSLAQANTEAFF. Combining the CDR3 with reference TRBV5-1 and TRBJ1-1 gives the whole variable domain KAGVTQTPRYLIKTRGQQVTLSCSPISGHRSVSWYQQTPGQGLQFLFEYFSETQRNKGNFPGRFSGRQFSNSRSEMNVSTLELGDSALYLCASSLAQANTEAFFGQGTRLTVV.